A single sample gave rise to the 14 T cell receptor beta chains below, sequenced in a study of cytomegalovirus exposure and HLA in healthy donors. The study ran its PCR with 60 Vbeta and 13 Jbeta primers. Here immunoSEQ multiplex PCR was the method, and the copy in TCRdb shows in-frame clones only, minus some. The sample yields more than 95,000 clones, about 79% seen once. The specimen was PBMCs. All receptors come from a man between 45 and 60 years old in good health and CMV-seronegative.

The CDR3 here is CASSLSEGQGDSPLHF. CDR3 in DNA: TGTGCCAGCAGTTTATCGGAGGGACAGGGGGATTCACCCCTCCACTTT. The V and J genes are TRBV28 and TRBJ1-6, with 11 bases that match TRBD1. This CDR3 has 16 amino acids. Germline V gene lookup returns CDR1 MDHEN and CDR2 SYDVKM. The V gene end was trimmed by 1 base and the J gene end by 8 bases; junction bases not matched to a gene: 4.

The chain links TRBV6-5 to TRBJ1-1, with TRBD1 as a possible D gene (5 bases). Between the trimmed V and J ends, which lost 0 bases and 3 bases, there was a span of 14 bases. This CDR3 region has 16 residues. Germline CDR1 MNHEY, CDR2 SVGAGI. The CDR3 sequence is CASSYSLGVGDTEAFF. The CDR3 nucleotides read TGTGCCAGCAGTTACTCCTTAGGGGTAGGAGACACTGAAGCTTTCTTT.

This chain joins TRBV6-1 and TRBJ1-3; 9 bases line up with TRBD1. From germline, CDR1 is MNHNS and CDR2 SASEGT. Trimming took 4 bases from V and 8 from J; bases not matched to a gene: 6. The CDR3 has 14 residues. CDR3 sequence (DNA): TGTGCCAGCAGTGTACAGGGGGCCGGGGACACCATATATTTT. Translating it yields CASSVQGAGDTIYF.

The J gene is TRBJ2-2, the V gene TRBV18, with 7 bases that match TRBD2. This CDR3 contains 15 residues. The V gene's germline CDR1 is KGHSH and CDR2 LQKENI. V gave up 3 bases and J gave up 5 bases; unmatched junction bases: 6. The CDR3 is CASSPLAGETGELFF. CDR3 in DNA: TGTGCCAGCTCACCCCTTGCGGGAGAGACCGGGGAGCTGTTTTTT.

This rearrangement joins TRBV9 to TRBJ2-1, with D perhaps matching TRBD2 (5 bases). CDR1 and CDR2 from the germline V gene are SGDLS and YYNGEE. The CDR3 has 15 amino acids. V dropped 3 bases and J dropped 2 bases, with 12 bases sitting between them. Here the CDR3 DNA reads TGTGCCAGCAGCGCGGCCGGGGTCCCCTACAATGAGCAGTTCTTC. Translated, it gives CASSAAGVPYNEQFF. Variable domain in full (rest from reference TRBV9 and TRBJ2-1): DSGVTQTPKHLITATGQRVTLRCSPRSGDLSVYWYQQSLDQGLQFLIQYYNGEERAKGNILERFSAQQFPDLHSELNLSSLELGDSALYFCASSAAGVPYNEQFFGPGTRLTVL.

This chain uses TRBV11-2 with TRBJ1-1; perhaps TRBD1 as D (5 bases). CDR3 length: 16 residues. Germline V gene lookup returns CDR1 SGHAT and CDR2 FQNNGV. The V end was cut by 1 base, the J end by 1 base, with 13 bases between. This CDR3 reads CASSLVLGVRNTEAFF. The CDR3 DNA sequence: TGTGCCAGCAGCTTAGTCCTAGGGGTACGGAACACTGAAGCTTTCTTT.

This clone was detected a few times. This chain connects TRBV6-1 to TRBJ1-4, with D possibly being TRBD1 (6 bases). Germline lookup yields CDR1 MNHNS and CDR2 SASEGT. The CDR3 extends over 14 amino acids. The V end lost 4 bases, the J end lost 4 bases, and 10 bases lay between the germline ends. The CDR3 sequence is CASSVDRINEKLFF. The CDR3 DNA reads as TGTGCCAGCAGTGTTGACAGGATTAATGAAAAACTGTTTTTT.

The J gene is TRBJ1-1, the V gene TRBV5-5; D is perhaps TRBD1 (6 bases). Germline V gives CDR1 SGHKS, CDR2 YYEKEE (reference sequence). Between the trimmed V and J ends, which lost 7 bases and 0 bases, there was a span of 10 bases. The CDR3 totals 13 residues. CDR3 coding DNA: TGTGCCAGCCGGACAGACTTGAACACTGAAGCTTTCTTT. Translating gives CASRTDLNTEAFF.

This chain links TRBV30 with TRBJ1-1; D not resolved. In germline, CDR1 is GTSNPN, CDR2 SVGIG (reference sequence). Trimming removed 0 bases at V and 11 bases at J, with 16 bases between. The CDR3 sequence is 13 residues long. CDR3 coding DNA: TGTGCCTGGAGTGTACCGGGGAGGGAGCGGGCTTTCTTT. Amino acids: CAWSVPGRERAFF. The full variable domain, rest sourced from reference TRBV30 and TRBJ1-1, is SQTIHQWPATLVQPVGSPLSLECTVEGTSNPNLYWYRQAAGRGLQLLFYSVGIGQISSEVPQNLSASRPQDRQFILSSKKLLLSDSGFYLCAWSVPGRERAFFGQGTRLTVV.

The J gene is TRBJ1-4, the V gene TRBV7-9; D unresolved. Germline V gene data show CDR1 as SEHNR and CDR2 as FQNEAQ (reference sequence). V gave up 5 bases and J gave up 8 bases, with 18 bases separating them. The CDR3 runs 15 residues. CDR3 sequence reads: CASSPKRRESEKLFF. CDR3 nucleotide sequence: TGTGCCAGCAGCCCAAAACGTCGCGAAAGCGAAAAACTGTTTTTT.

The chain combines TRBV2 with TRBJ1-6, with 8 bases fitting TRBD1. Trimming removed 6 bases from V and 6 bases from J; junction bases left unmatched: 4. The CDR3 extends over 14 amino acids. In germline, CDR1 is SNHLY, CDR2 FYNNEI. CDR3: CASRPGQVNSPLHF. Here the CDR3 DNA reads TGTGCCAGCAGACCGGGACAGGTTAATTCACCCCTCCACTTT.

This chain uses TRBV28 with TRBJ2-1, with a possible D match to TRBD1 (5 bases). This CDR3 comprises 12 residues. The germline V gene has CDR1 MDHEN and CDR2 SYDVKM. The ends were cut back, 3 bases at V and 6 bases at J, with 6 bases in the middle. CDR3 in DNA: TGTGCCAGCAGTTTCAGGGTCAATGAGCAGTTCTTC. Encoded protein: CASSFRVNEQFF.

The chain couples TRBV7-2 to TRBJ2-5; tentative D call: TRBD1 (5 bases). Germline CDR1 reads SGHTA; CDR2 reads FQGNSA. Trimming cost V 5 bases and J 5 bases, with 24 bases left between them. The CDR3 contains 17 residues. CDR3 nucleotide sequence: TGTGCCAGCAGCCCCCTGGCCACCCATATTCGACAGGAGACCCAGTACTTC. It is translated as CASSPLATHIRQETQYF.

This chain connects TRBV7-3 to TRBJ2-3; 14 nucleotides line up with TRBD2. This CDR3 has 16 residues. Trimming at V came to 5 bases and at J to 2 bases, leaving 3 bases not matched to a gene. CDR1 SGHTA and CDR2 FQGTGA come from the germline V gene. The CDR3 DNA reads as TGTGCCAGCAGCCAGGGACTAGCGGGGGCCACAGATACGCAGTATTTT. It specifies CASSQGLAGATDTQYF. Using reference TRBV7-3 and TRBJ2-3 for the parts outside the CDR3, the full variable domain is GAGVSQTPSNKVTEKGKYVELRCDPISGHTALYWYRQSLGQGPEFLIYFQGTGAADDSGLPNDRFFAVRPEGSVSTLKIQRTERGDSAVYLCASSQGLAGATDTQYFGPGTRLTVL.